The 18 T cell receptor beta chains reported below all come from one sample, sequenced in a study of cytomegalovirus exposure and HLA in healthy donors. Assay used: immunoSEQ multiplex PCR; TCRdb lists only in-frame clones, some missing. The sample comprises 90,000 or so clones, 85% of which are singletons, and 20% to 25% rests with the top ten. The specimen was PBMCs. The receptors originated from a man between 18 and 29 years old in good health and CMV-seropositive.

J is TRBJ1-3 and V is TRBV25-1; a possible D gene is TRBD1 (5 bases). The V end was cut by 5 bases, the J end by 0 bases, with 8 bases between. The CDR3 spans 14 residues. Germline V lookup: CDR1 MGHDK, CDR2 SYGVNS. The CDR3 DNA reads as TGTGCCAGCAGTTTCACAGGCTCTGGAAACACCATATATTTT. This encodes CASSFTGSGNTIYF.

CDR3 amino acids: CASSLVGGGGEQFF. The DNA of the CDR3 is TGTGCCAGCAGCTTAGTGGGGGGAGGGGGTGAGCAGTTCTTC. The rearrangement uses TRBV7-9 and TRBJ2-1, with TRBD2 as a possible D gene (7 bases). The V end was cut by 1 base, the J end by 9 bases, with 13 bases between. This CDR3 is 14 amino acids long. CDR1 and CDR2 (germline): SEHNR, FQNEAQ (reference sequence).

This rearrangement joins TRBV7-9 to TRBJ1-1; possible D gene TRBD1, 5 bases. CDR1 and CDR2 (germline): SEHNR, FQNEAQ (reference sequence). The CDR3 has 13 residues. V shed 1 base and J shed 10 bases, with 13 bases lying between them. The CDR3 DNA reads as TGTGCCAGCAGCTTAGAAGTAGGGGTGTCAGCTTTCTTT. It specifies CASSLEVGVSAFF. Looking up the rest from reference TRBV7-9 and TRBJ1-1 gives the full variable domain: DTGVSQNPRHKITKRGQNVTFRCDPISEHNRLYWYRQTLGQGPEFLTYFQNEAQLEKSRLLSDRFSAERPKGSFSTLEIQRTEQGDSAMYLCASSLEVGVSAFFGQGTRLTVV.

The rearrangement links TRBV29-1 to TRBJ1-3; D is undetermined. The V gene lost 4 bases and the J gene lost 0 bases, with 10 bases spanning the gap. Per the germline V gene, CDR1 is SQVTM and CDR2 is ANQGSEA. The CDR3 spans 14 residues. The DNA of the CDR3 is TGCAGCGTTGCCTTACAGAGCTCTGGAAACACCATATATTTT. Its protein product is CSVALQSSGNTIYF.

J is TRBJ1-2 and V is TRBV29-1, with 10 bases matching TRBD1. The V segment lost 7 bases and the J segment 8 bases; nucleotides outside the gene matches: 7. This CDR3 is 12 amino acids long. CDR1 and CDR2 from the germline V gene are SQVTM and ANQGSEA. CDR3 DNA: TGCAGCGGGGGACAGGGGAGAAGGGGCTACACCTTC. It translates to CSGGQGRRGYTF.

The chain is built from TRBV19 and TRBJ2-1; 7 bases align to TRBD1. The V segment lost 8 bases and the J segment 2 bases; nucleotides outside the gene matches: 3. Germline CDR1 is LNHDA and CDR2 is SQIVND (reference sequence). CDR3 size: 13 residues. The CDR3 region has the DNA TGTGCCAGTCAGGGGGTCACCTACAATGAGCAGTTCTTC. Encoded protein: CASQGVTYNEQFF.

This chain joins TRBV5-6 and TRBJ2-1, with TRBD2 matching 10 bases. Germline V gene lookup returns CDR1 SGHDT and CDR2 YYEEEE. The CDR3 consists of 12 residues. V was pared by 2 bases and J by 15 bases, with 5 bases of the junction left unmatched. CDR3 DNA sequence: TGTGCCAGCAGCTTACTAAGCGGGAGGGCGTTCTTC. It codes for CASSLLSGRAFF. The variable domain in full, completed from reference TRBV5-6 and TRBJ2-1, reads DAGVTQSPTHLIKTRGQQVTLRCSPKSGHDTVSWYQQALGQGPQFIFQYYEEEERQRGNFPDRFSGHQFPNYSSELNVNALLLGDSALYLCASSLLSGRAFFGPGTRLTVL.

The V call is TRBV6-1, the J call TRBJ2-5; 15 nucleotides align to TRBD2. V shed 1 base, J shed 6 bases, and the junction held 3 bases outside the gene matches. The germline V gene has CDR1 MNHNS and CDR2 SASEGT. The CDR3 totals 16 residues. CDR3 sequence (DNA): TGTGCCAGCAGTGAAGGCGGGACTAGCGGGAGGCAGACCCAGTACTTC. This gives the protein CASSEGGTSGRQTQYF.

The genes are TRBV30 and TRBJ2-3; 12 bases agree with TRBD2. CDR3 length: 14 residues. J was trimmed by 6 bases and V by 4 bases; bases with no gene match: 5. The V gene's germline CDR1 is GTSNPN and CDR2 SVGIG (reference sequence). CDR3 DNA: TGTGCCTGGAAGGCTAGCGGGAGGGGTGATACGCAGTATTTT. This translates into CAWKASGRGDTQYF.

The chain combines TRBV5-1 with TRBJ2-3, with D tentatively TRBD2 (5 bases). The CDR3 is made up of 16 amino acids. Germline V lookup: CDR1 SGHRS, CDR2 YFSETQ. V was cut by 4 bases and J by 1 base, with 16 bases left in between. The CDR3 bases are TGCGCCAGCAGCATGAGGGCGGTTGGCGGCACAGATACGCAGTATTTT. Protein product: CASSMRAVGGTDTQYF.

This clone appeared a few times. One end of the junction is discordant with germline, which a read error may explain. The chain is built from TRBV5-6 and TRBJ1-2, with TRBD1 identical over 10 bases. Germline V gives CDR1 SGHDT, CDR2 YYEEEE. This CDR3 is built from 11 residues. CDR3 DNA: TGTGCCAGCAGCTTGAGAGACAGGGGGCCCTTC. Protein: CASSLRDRGPF.

This clone is a singleton in its sample. This chain joins TRBV9 and TRBJ2-1; no clear D. The V and J ends lost 0 bases and 0 bases respectively, with 4 bases between them. This CDR3 has 14 amino acids. Germline lookup yields CDR1 SGDLS and CDR2 YYNGEE. CDR3 residues: CASSVESSYNEQFF. The CDR3 DNA sequence: TGTGCCAGCAGCGTAGAGAGCTCCTACAATGAGCAGTTCTTC.

The chain uses TRBV25-1 and TRBJ2-1; D perhaps matches TRBD1 (6 bases). This CDR3 has 14 amino acids. The germline V and J ends were trimmed by 1 base and 9 bases, with 13 bases remaining between them. Germline V gene data show CDR1 as MGHDK and CDR2 as SYGVNS. CDR3 sequence (DNA): TGTGCCAGCAGTGAATGGTCAGGGGCTGTTGAGCAGTTCTTC. Encoded protein: CASSEWSGAVEQFF.

The chain joins TRBV19 to TRBJ2-3; a possible D gene is TRBD2 (5 bases). V lost 6 bases and J lost 3, with 10 bases in between. The CDR3 consists of 13 residues. Germline V gene sequence: CDR1 LNHDA, CDR2 SQIVND (reference sequence). The CDR3, as DNA: TGTGCCAGTAGCGAGGGCCGTACAGATACGCAGTATTTT. Residues: CASSEGRTDTQYF.

This clone was counted between two and nine times. The CDR3 sequence: CARSADRDYEQYV. In nucleotides, the CDR3 is TGTGCCAGAAGCGCGGACAGGGACTACGAGCAGTACGTC. The chain is built from TRBV5-3 and TRBJ2-7; 8 bases are a match to TRBD1. TRBV5-3 carries the ORF label, with uncertain function. The CDR3 length is 13 residues. The ends lost 4 bases at V and 3 bases at J; junction bases unmatched: 3.

The chain is built from TRBV29-1 and TRBJ2-7; TRBD1 is a possible D gene (6 bases). The germline V gene has CDR1 SQVTM and CDR2 ANQGSEA. V was cut by 4 bases and J by 2 bases, with 12 bases left in between. CDR3 length: 13 residues. The CDR3 here is CSVGTGRPYEQYF. The CDR3 bases are TGCAGCGTTGGTACAGGGAGACCCTACGAGCAGTACTTC.

As for this clone: This CDR3 is also generated by other DNA sequences in the sample. The gene calls are TRBV5-1 and TRBJ1-2, with TRBD1 matching 9 bases. This CDR3 comprises 15 residues. J gave up 1 base and V 4 bases, and 5 bases lay outside the gene matches. Looked up from germline, CDR1 is SGHRS and CDR2 is YFSETQ. CDR3 DNA: TGCGCCAGCAGCGAAGGGACAGGGCTTAACTATGGCTACACCTTC. Translating gives CASSEGTGLNYGYTF.

About this clone: Other DNA sequences in this specimen translate into the identical CDR3. V is TRBV6-4 and J is TRBJ2-3, with D tentatively TRBD1 (6 bases). Germline-derived CDR1 and CDR2 are MRHNA and SNTAGT. The germline V and J ends were trimmed by 0 bases and 1 base, with 8 bases remaining between them. The CDR3 extends over 15 amino acids. The CDR3 coding sequence is TGTGCCAGCAGTGACTCTTCAGGGGGCACAGATACGCAGTATTTT. Protein sequence: CASSDSSGGTDTQYF.